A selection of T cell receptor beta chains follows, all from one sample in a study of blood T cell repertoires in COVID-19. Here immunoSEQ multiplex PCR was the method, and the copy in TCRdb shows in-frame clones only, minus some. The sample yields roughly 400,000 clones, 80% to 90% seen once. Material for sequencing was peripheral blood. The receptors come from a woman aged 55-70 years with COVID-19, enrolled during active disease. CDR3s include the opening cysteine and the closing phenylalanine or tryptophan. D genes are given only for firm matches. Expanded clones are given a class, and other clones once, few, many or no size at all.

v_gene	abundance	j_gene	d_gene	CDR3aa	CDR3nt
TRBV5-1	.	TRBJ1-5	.	CASSLEGGGQGEHF	TGCGCCAGCAGCTTGGAAGGTGGCGGTCAGGGTGAGCATTTT
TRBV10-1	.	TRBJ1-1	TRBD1	CASSDPSVWTGGRSEAFF	TGCGCCAGCAGTGACCCCTCCGTTTGGACAGGGGGCCGGAGTGAAGCTTTCTTT
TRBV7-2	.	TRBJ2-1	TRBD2	CASSFLGAGAYNEQFF	TGTGCCAGCAGCTTCCTAGGGGCGGGGGCCTACAATGAGCAGTTCTTC
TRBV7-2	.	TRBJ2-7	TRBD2	CASRYTSSGAYEQYF	TGTGCCAGCAGATATACTAGTAGCGGGGCCTACGAGCAGTACTTC
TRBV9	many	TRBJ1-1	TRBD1	CASSPRQGNTEAFF	TGTGCCAGCAGCCCCCGACAGGGGAACACTGAAGCTTTCTTT
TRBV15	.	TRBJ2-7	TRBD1	CATGRGQGYEQYF	TGTGCCACCGGGCGGGGACAGGGATACGAGCAGTACTTC
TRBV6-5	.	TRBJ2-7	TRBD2	CAVRGGGYEQYF	TGTGCCGTCCGGGGGGGCGGCTACGAGCAGTACTTC
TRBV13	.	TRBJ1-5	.	CASSFRGDNQPQHF	TGTGCCAGCAGCTTCCGAGGTGACAATCAGCCCCAGCATTTT
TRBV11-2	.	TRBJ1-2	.	CASSEQGHYGYTF	TGTGCCAGCAGCGAACAGGGCCACTATGGCTACACCTTC
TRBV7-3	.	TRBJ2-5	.	CASSLNREETQYF	TGTGCCAGCAGCTTAAACAGGGAAGAGACCCAGTACTTC
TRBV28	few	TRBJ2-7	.	CASSPVGLSYEQYF	TGTGCCAGCAGCCCGGTGGGGCTCTCCTACGAGCAGTACTTC
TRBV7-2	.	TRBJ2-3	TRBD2	CASSLSGGVSITDTQYF	TGTGCCAGCAGCCTTAGCGGGGGGGTTTCTATCACAGATACGCAGTATTTT
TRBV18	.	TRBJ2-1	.	CASSPTTAGNEQFF	TGTGCCAGCTCACCGACCACGGCAGGGAATGAGCAGTTCTTC
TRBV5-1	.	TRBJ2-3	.	CASSFPDSTDTQYF	TGCGCCAGCAGCTTTCCCGACAGTACAGATACGCAGTATTTT
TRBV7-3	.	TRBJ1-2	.	CASSLIADSNYGYTF	TGTGCCAGCAGCTTAATAGCAGACAGTAACTATGGCTACACCTTC
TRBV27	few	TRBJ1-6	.	CASSLESPRGPLHF	TGTGCCAGCAGTTTAGAGTCGCCAAGAGGACCCCTCCACTTT
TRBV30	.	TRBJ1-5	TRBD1	CAWSVNRGYASNQPQHF	TGTGCCTGGAGTGTTAACAGGGGGTATGCGAGCAATCAGCCCCAGCATTTT
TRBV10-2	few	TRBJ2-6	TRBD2	CASMGLAKVSGANVLTF	TGCGCCAGCATGGGACTAGCCAAAGTCTCTGGGGCCAACGTCCTGACTTTC
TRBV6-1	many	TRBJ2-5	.	CASSEAGDRGTQYF	TGTGCCAGCAGTGAAGCTGGCGACCGGGGGACCCAGTACTTC
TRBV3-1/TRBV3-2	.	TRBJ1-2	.	CASSQIGVANYGYTF	TGTGCCAGCAGCCAAATCGGTGTAGCTAACTATGGCTACACCTTC
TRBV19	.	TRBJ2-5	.	CASNRAQGGQETQYF	TGTGCCAGTAATAGGGCCCAGGGCGGCCAAGAGACCCAGTACTTC
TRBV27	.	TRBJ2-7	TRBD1	CASSPRTGNRYEQYF	TGTGCCAGCAGCCCCCGGACAGGGAATCGCTACGAGCAGTACTTC
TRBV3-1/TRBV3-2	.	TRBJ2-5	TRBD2	CASSQDRVAGAEETQYF	TGTGCCAGCAGCCAAGATCGAGTAGCGGGGGCCGAAGAGACCCAGTACTTC
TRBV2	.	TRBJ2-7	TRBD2	CATPRGDSSYEQYF	TGTGCCACGCCGCGGGGGGATAGCTCCTACGAGCAGTACTTC
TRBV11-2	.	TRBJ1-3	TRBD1	CASSFMGQGAGNTIYF	TGTGCCAGCAGCTTCATGGGACAGGGGGCTGGAAACACCATATATTTT
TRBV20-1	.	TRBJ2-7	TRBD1	CSASRGPYEQYF	TGCAGTGCCAGTAGGGGGCCCTACGAGCAGTACTTC
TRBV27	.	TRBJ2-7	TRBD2	CASSLYFGTSGGPEYEQYF	TGTGCCAGCAGTTTATACTTCGGGACTAGCGGGGGCCCAGAATACGAGCAGTACTTC
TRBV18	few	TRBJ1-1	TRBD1	CASSLGQGARNTEAFF	TGTGCCAGCTCACTAGGACAGGGGGCCAGGAACACTGAAGCTTTCTTT
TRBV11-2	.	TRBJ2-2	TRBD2	CASSYQTSGGTGELFF	TGTGCCAGCAGCTACCAGACTAGCGGGGGCACCGGGGAGCTGTTTTTT
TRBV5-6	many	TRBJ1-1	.	CASSPTGSRTEAFF	TGTGCCAGCAGCCCCACAGGGTCTAGGACTGAAGCTTTCTTT
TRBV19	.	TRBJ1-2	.	CASNPTEKNYGYTF	TGTGCCAGTAACCCGACAGAAAAAAACTATGGCTACACCTTC
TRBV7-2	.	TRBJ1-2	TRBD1	CASSTGTGGLGYTF	TGTGCCAGCAGCACCGGGACAGGGGGCCTTGGCTACACCTTC
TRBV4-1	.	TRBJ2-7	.	CASSQDRASYEQYF	TGCGCCAGCAGCCAAGACAGGGCGTCCTACGAGCAGTACTTC
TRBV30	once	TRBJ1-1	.	CAWRRPLNTEAFF	TGTGCCTGGAGGCGGCCGTTGAACACTGAAGCTTTCTTT
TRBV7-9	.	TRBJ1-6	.	CASSLAQGPPLHF	TGTGCCAGCAGCTTAGCGCAGGGCCCACCCCTCCACTTT
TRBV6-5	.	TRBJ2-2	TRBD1	CASSRTGRGGELFF	TGTGCCAGCAGCAGGACAGGGCGAGGCGGGGAGCTGTTTTTT
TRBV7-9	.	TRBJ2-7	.	CASSPNRDNYEQYF	TGTGCCAGCAGCCCGAACCGGGACAACTACGAGCAGTACTTC
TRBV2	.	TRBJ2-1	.	CASSEGVAVEQFF	TGTGCCAGCAGTGAAGGGGTAGCCGTTGAGCAGTTCTTC
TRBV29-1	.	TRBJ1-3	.	CSVARKAPGSGNTIYF	TGCAGCGTTGCAAGAAAGGCCCCGGGCTCTGGAAACACCATATATTTT
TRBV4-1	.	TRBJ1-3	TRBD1	CASSPYPQGAHTIYF	TGCGCCAGCAGTCCGTATCCACAGGGGGCCCACACCATATATTTT
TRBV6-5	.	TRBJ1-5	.	CASSSDRTRQPQHF	TGTGCCAGCAGCTCCGACAGGACGCGTCAGCCCCAGCATTTT
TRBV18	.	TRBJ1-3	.	CASQFTGGNSGNTIYF	TGTGCCAGCCAATTCACTGGAGGCAACTCTGGAAACACCATATATTTT
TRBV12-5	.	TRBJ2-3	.	CASGLTTGTDTQYF	TGTGCTAGTGGTTTGACTACAGGGACAGATACGCAGTATTTT
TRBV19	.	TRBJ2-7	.	CASRSTAYEQYF	TGTGCCAGTAGATCGACTGCCTACGAGCAGTACTTC
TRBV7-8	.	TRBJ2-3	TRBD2	CASSLNRVPSGGRHSSTDTQYF	TGTGCCAGCAGCTTAAATAGAGTGCCTAGCGGGGGGCGTCACTCTAGCACAGATACGCAGTATTTT
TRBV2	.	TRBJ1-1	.	CASTGDMNTEAFF	TGTGCCAGCACTGGTGACATGAACACTGAAGCTTTCTTT
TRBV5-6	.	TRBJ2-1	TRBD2	CASRPLAGGLEQFF	TGTGCCAGCCGCCCTCTAGCGGGGGGGCTTGAGCAGTTCTTC
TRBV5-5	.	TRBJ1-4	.	CASSVGTPTTNEKLFF	TGTGCCAGCAGCGTCGGGACACCAACAACTAATGAAAAACTGTTTTTT
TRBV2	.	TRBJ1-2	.	CASRPQGRDYGYTF	TGTGCCAGCAGACCGCAGGGGCGGGACTATGGCTACACCTTC
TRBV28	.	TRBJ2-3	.	CASSFPSGESTDTQYF	TGTGCCAGCAGTTTCCCCTCGGGGGAGAGCACAGATACGCAGTATTTT
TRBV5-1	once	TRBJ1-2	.	CASSPGSSYGYTF	TGCGCCAGCAGCCCCGGGTCGTCCTATGGCTACACCTTC
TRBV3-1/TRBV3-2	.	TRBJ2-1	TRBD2	CASSQVLAGGNNEQFF	TGTGCCAGCAGCCAAGTTCTAGCGGGGGGGAACAATGAGCAGTTCTTC
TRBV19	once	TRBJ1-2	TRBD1	CASSIVGQGPSPEGYTF	TGTGCCAGTAGTATAGTGGGACAGGGCCCCTCTCCGGAAGGCTACACCTTC
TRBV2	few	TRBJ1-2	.	CASRQGRYTF	TGTGCCAGCAGGCAGGGTCGCTACACCTTC